The 32 T cell receptor beta chains below were found in one sample sequenced in a study of Ad26.COV2.S vaccination and SARS-CoV-2 variants (dated by TCRdb to the early 2020s). Receptor libraries were prepared by the immunoSEQ multiplex PCR assay. What TCRdb holds here is the immuneACCESS table cut down to in-frame rearrangements. Part of the clones is not present; checked against another copy, under half of the missing clones reflect an unresolved V gene, and the others are unexplained. The sample profile shows around 370,000 clones; roughly 84% of them were found once. Together, the top ten hold 3.3% of the sample. The treatment or condition label here, explained by the study, means: around 19 received Ad26.COV2.S at low or high dose, single or two shots; five or six received placebo; per-sample allocation not given. Repertoires of vaccine and placebo recipients were sequenced from samples collected on day 63 after the first injection.

The sequencing used peripheral blood, collected in a trial of Ad26.COV2.S vaccine versus placebo. The receptors originated from a person between 18 and 60 years old who received the Ad26.COV2.S COVID-19 vaccine or a placebo.

In this sample, this clone is medium-sized. The V and J genes are TRBV7-2 and TRBJ2-7; a possible D gene is TRBD2 (7 bases). The length of the CDR3 is 13 residues. Trimming pared 3 bases from V and 5 bases from J, leaving 11 bases between. CDR1 and CDR2 from the germline V gene are SGHTA and FQGNSA. The CDR3 DNA follows: TGTGCCAGCAGCTTCTGGGGGGGCCACGAGCAGTACTTC. Translation: CASSFWGGHEQYF.

There are a few counts of this clone. The rearrangement joins TRBV27 to TRBJ1-2, with a tentative D call TRBD1 (6 bases). CDR1 and CDR2 from the germline V gene are MNHEY and SMNVEV (reference sequence). CDR3 length: 14 residues. V was cut by 5 bases and J by 4 bases, with 14 bases left in between. CDR3 DNA: TGTGCCAGCAGTAGGAGGGGGGAGTTCTATGGCTACACCTTC. It codes for CASSRRGEFYGYTF.

This clone was detected a few times. The chain has TRBV5-4 and TRBJ2-1; 8 bases fit TRBD2. J was trimmed by 0 bases and V by 4 bases; bases with no gene match: 0. Germline CDR1 is SGHNT and CDR2 is YYREEE (reference sequence). The CDR3 runs 14 residues. CDR3 nucleotides: TGTGCCAGCAGCAGCGGGAGCTCCTACAATGAGCAGTTCTTC. Translation: CASSSGSSYNEQFF.

V and J are TRBV27 and TRBJ2-7; 12 bases are a match to TRBD2. Germline trimming cut 6 bases from V and 4 bases from J; bases unmatched to any gene: 4. Germline CDR1 and CDR2: MNHEY and SMNVEV (reference sequence). The CDR3 is 14 residues long. In DNA form, the CDR3 reads TGTGCCAGCAGAAGGACTAGCGGGACTTACGAGCAGTACTTC. Its protein product is CASRRTSGTYEQYF.

A word on this clone: The sample has other DNA sequences that encode this CDR3 too. The chain employs TRBV15 and TRBJ1-5; D may be TRBD1 (5 bases). The germline V gene has CDR1 LNHNV and CDR2 YYDKDF (reference sequence). The CDR3 runs to 14 residues. Trimming stripped 0 bases from V and 3 bases from J, with 6 bases between. CDR3 in amino acids: CATSRDRANQPQHF. CDR3 nucleotide sequence: TGTGCCACCAGCAGAGACAGGGCCAATCAGCCCCAGCATTTT. The variable domain in full, with the rest retrieved from reference TRBV15 and TRBJ1-5, is DAMVIQNPRYQVTQFGKPVTLSCSQTLNHNVMYWYQQKSSQAPKLLFHYYDKDFNNEADTPDNFQSRRPNTSFCFLDIRSPGLGDTAMYLCATSRDRANQPQHFGDGTRLSIL.

The CDR3 spells CASSVGPGDEQFF. The CDR3 DNA sequence: TGTGCCAGCAGCGTAGGCCCAGGGGATGAGCAGTTCTTC. The chain carries TRBV9 and TRBJ2-1, with D possibly TRBD1 on 6 matching bases. Germline V lookup: CDR1 SGDLS, CDR2 YYNGEE. The CDR3 spans 13 residues. V was trimmed by 0 bases and J by 8 bases, leaving 9 bases between them.

V is TRBV25-1 and J is TRBJ1-6, with unresolved D. The CDR3 is 12 residues long. Trimming left V 4 bases short and J 10 bases short, with 8 bases between. CDR1 and CDR2 from the germline V gene are MGHDK and SYGVNS. The CDR3 region has the DNA TGTGCCAGCAGTGGAACGGGGTCACCCCTCCACTTT. Residues: CASSGTGSPLHF.

CDR3: CASSLSGTGGTYEQYF. As DNA, the CDR3 is TGTGCCAGCAGCCTAAGCGGGACGGGGGGAACCTACGAGCAGTACTTC. The rearrangement joins TRBV5-5 to TRBJ2-7, with 7 bases lining up with TRBD2. The CDR3 consists of 16 residues. Germline V gene data show CDR1 as SGHKS and CDR2 as YYEKEE (reference sequence). V shed 4 bases and J 2 bases; nucleotides not matched to a gene: 12.

The chain uses TRBV5-6 and TRBJ2-7; D may be TRBD1 (6 bases). V lost 4 bases and J lost 5, with 10 bases in between. The CDR3 length is 12 residues. The germline CDR1 and CDR2 sequences are SGHDT and YYEEEE. The CDR3 DNA reads TGTGCCAGCAGCCTTAACAGGGACGAGCAGTACTTC. It encodes CASSLNRDEQYF.

The chain uses TRBV5-6 and TRBJ1-2; 9 bases agree with TRBD1. V shed 4 bases, J shed 8 bases, and the junction held 9 bases outside the gene matches. Germline-derived CDR1 and CDR2 are SGHDT and YYEEEE. The CDR3 extends over 14 amino acids. CDR3 sequence (DNA): TGTGCCAGCAGCCGACTGGACAGGGGTGACGGCTACACCTTC. It encodes CASSRLDRGDGYTF.

This clone was seen a handful of times. V gene TRBV19 combines with J gene TRBJ1-5; D remains unclear. CDR1 LNHDA and CDR2 SQIVND come from the germline V gene (reference sequence). The V end was cut by 4 bases, the J end by 7 bases, with 8 bases between. The CDR3 has 12 residues. This chain's CDR3 is CASSTGPQPQHF. For the CDR3, the DNA is TGTGCCAGTAGTACAGGTCCCCAGCCCCAGCATTTT. Based on the CDR3 plus reference TRBV19 and TRBJ1-5, the full variable domain is DGGITQSPKYLFRKEGQNVTLSCEQNLNHDAMYWYRQDPGQGLRLIYYSQIVNDFQKGDIAEGYSVSREKKESFPLTVTSAQKNPTAFYLCASSTGPQPQHFGDGTRLSIL.

The V call is TRBV28, the J call TRBJ1-1, with 9 bases aligning to TRBD1. Germline V CDR1 and CDR2: MDHEN, SYDVKM. After removal of 7 bases from V and 0 bases from J, the junction contained 9 bases not matched to a gene. There are 16 residues in the CDR3. CDR3 region: CASTPSGQGMNTEAFF. Written as DNA, the CDR3 is TGTGCCAGCACACCTTCGGGACAGGGTATGAACACTGAAGCTTTCTTT.

The CDR3 DNA follows: TGTGCCAGTAGTATTCTAGACCTCAGGGGCTCCTACAATGAGCAGTTCTTC. Amino acid sequence: CASSILDLRGSYNEQFF. The chain links TRBV19 to TRBJ2-1; D might be TRBD1 (6 bases). CDR1 is LNHDA and CDR2 is SQIVND in the germline V gene (reference sequence). The CDR3 is made up of 17 amino acids. V was shortened by 3 bases and J by 0 bases, with 15 bases between the two germline ends.

This clone was detected only a few times. J is TRBJ1-5 and V is TRBV4-3; no definite D call. Trimming removed 0 bases at V and 4 bases at J, with 7 bases between. The CDR3 is made up of 14 amino acids. The germline CDR1 and CDR2 sequences are LGHNA and YSLEER. The CDR3 reads CASSQDRGNQPQHF. The CDR3 DNA reads TGCGCCAGCAGCCAAGACCGGGGTAATCAGCCCCAGCATTTT.

J is TRBJ2-7 and V is TRBV27; 7 bases map to TRBD1. This CDR3 contains 11 residues. Germline CDR1 MNHEY, CDR2 SMNVEV (reference sequence). The V segment lost 8 bases and the J segment 3 bases; nucleotides outside the gene matches: 1. CDR3 DNA sequence: TGTGCCAGCTGGGACAGCTACGAGCAGTACTTC. The encoded protein is CASWDSYEQYF.

V and J are TRBV7-9 and TRBJ2-5; the D gene is possibly TRBD2 (5 bases). The ends were cut back, 5 bases at V and 0 bases at J, with 13 bases in the middle. Germline V gene sequence: CDR1 SEHNR, CDR2 FQNEAQ (reference sequence). The CDR3 runs to 15 residues. The DNA of the CDR3 is TGTGCCAGCAGCCCCCGAGGGCTAAACCAAGAGACCCAGTACTTC. It codes for CASSPRGLNQETQYF.

This rearrangement joins TRBV5-5 to TRBJ1-1, with D perhaps TRBD1 (6 bases). This CDR3 comprises 14 residues. Germline CDR1 is SGHKS and CDR2 is YYEKEE (reference sequence). The V and J ends lost 4 bases and 7 bases respectively, with 17 bases between them. The CDR3 DNA reads TGTGCCAGCAGCCCCGACAGGTCCCCTCGTGAAGCTTTCTTT. Encoded protein: CASSPDRSPREAFF.

This rearrangement joins TRBV5-5 to TRBJ1-3; 8 positions agree with TRBD1. The ends lost 0 bases at V and 0 bases at J; junction bases unmatched: 11. The CDR3 totals 19 residues. Germline assignment: CDR1 SGHKS and CDR2 YYEKEE (reference sequence). DNA of the CDR3: TGTGCCAGCAGCTTGGGACAGGGGACACGCTGGCTCTCTGGAAACACCATATATTTT. Encoded protein: CASSLGQGTRWLSGNTIYF.

The chain joins TRBV6-5 to TRBJ2-1; 9 bases map to TRBD2. This CDR3 region has 15 residues. Germline loops: CDR1 MNHEY, CDR2 SVGAGI. V dropped 7 bases and J dropped 13; count of bases not matched to a gene: 17. The CDR3 sequence is CASKIRGSGGTLQFF. The CDR3 coding sequence is TGTGCCAGCAAAATCCGCGGGAGCGGGGGGACCCTTCAGTTCTTC.

The V call is TRBV7-9, the J call TRBJ1-4, with a weak D call TRBD1 (5 bases). The V gene lost 5 bases and the J gene lost 0 bases, with 10 bases spanning the gap. The CDR3 has 15 amino acids. Germline V gene data show CDR1 as SEHNR and CDR2 as FQNEAQ (reference sequence). The CDR3 region is CASSQDRPTNEKLFF. The CDR3 DNA is TGTGCCAGCAGCCAAGACAGACCAACTAATGAAAAACTGTTTTTT. The full variable domain, rest sourced from reference TRBV7-9 and TRBJ1-4, is DTGVSQNPRHKITKRGQNVTFRCDPISEHNRLYWYRQTLGQGPEFLTYFQNEAQLEKSRLLSDRFSAERPKGSFSTLEIQRTEQGDSAMYLCASSQDRPTNEKLFFGSGTQLSVL.

The J gene is TRBJ2-7, the V gene TRBV28; D may be TRBD1 (6 bases). CDR3 length equals 19 residues. V was shortened by 2 bases and J by 0 bases, with 23 bases between the two germline ends. Germline V gene sequence: CDR1 MDHEN, CDR2 SYDVKM. The CDR3 reads CASSLRTARGQRDSYEQYF. The CDR3 DNA reads as TGTGCCAGCAGTTTAAGGACGGCCAGGGGTCAGCGTGACTCCTACGAGCAGTACTTC.

This chain uses TRBV15 with TRBJ2-3; TRBD2 might be the D (6 bases). The germline V and J ends were trimmed by 0 bases and 6 bases, with 16 bases remaining between them. The germline gives CDR1 LNHNV, CDR2 YYDKDF (reference sequence). The CDR3 covers 16 residues. CDR3 nucleotides: TGTGCCACCAGCAGAGATCCAAGCGGGTTGAGGGATACGCAGTATTTT. It specifies CATSRDPSGLRDTQYF. The whole variable domain, filled in from reference TRBV15 and TRBJ2-3, reads DAMVIQNPRYQVTQFGKPVTLSCSQTLNHNVMYWYQQKSSQAPKLLFHYYDKDFNNEADTPDNFQSRRPNTSFCFLDIRSPGLGDTAMYLCATSRDPSGLRDTQYFGPGTRLTVL.

V is TRBV29-1 and J is TRBJ1-1; D unresolved. The CDR3 totals 12 residues. V lost 4 bases to trimming and J lost 5 bases, with 11 bases between them. Germline CDR1 SQVTM, CDR2 ANQGSEA. CDR3 region: CSVAQVETEAFF. The CDR3 DNA is TGCAGCGTTGCCCAGGTGGAAACTGAAGCTTTCTTT.

V gene TRBV6-2 or TRBV6-3 combines with J gene TRBJ2-7, with D possibly called TRBD1 or TRBD2 (6 bases each). The CDR3 spans 15 residues. Trimming took off 4 bases at V and 1 base at J, with 14 bases between the two ends. In germline, CDR1 is MNHEY, CDR2 SVGEGT. CDR3 loop: CASSSFGGWSYEQYF. The CDR3 nucleotides read TGTGCCAGCAGTTCGTTCGGGGGCTGGTCCTACGAGCAGTACTTC.

The chain uses TRBV14 and TRBJ1-6, with D possibly being TRBD1 (5 bases). Per the germline V gene, CDR1 is SGHDN and CDR2 is FVKESK. The CDR3 sequence is 14 residues long. Trimming pared 3 bases from V and 10 bases from J, leaving 13 bases between. CDR3 sequence: CASSHWRDGSPLHF. The CDR3 nucleotides read TGTGCCAGCAGCCATTGGAGGGACGGATCACCCCTCCACTTT.

The chain employs TRBV9 and TRBJ2-7; 13 nucleotides line up with TRBD2. The CDR3 has 15 residues. Germline V gives CDR1 SGDLS, CDR2 YYNGEE. The ends lost 4 bases at V and 7 bases at J; junction bases unmatched: 8. The CDR3 region has the DNA TGTGCCAGCAGCCCCATGGGACTAGCGGGACTAGAGCAGTACTTC. Translation: CASSPMGLAGLEQYF.

The chain joins TRBV30 to TRBJ1-4; perhaps TRBD1 as D (6 bases). The ends were cut back, 1 base at V and 4 bases at J, with 19 bases in the middle. Germline values: CDR1 GTSNPN, CDR2 SVGIG (reference sequence). This CDR3 is built from 17 residues. The CDR3 sequence: CAWSGQSDRRGNEKLFF. The DNA for the CDR3 is TGTGCCTGGAGTGGCCAATCAGACAGGCGAGGTAATGAAAAACTGTTTTTT.

The rearrangement joins TRBV19 to TRBJ1-4, with 7 positions matching TRBD1. This CDR3 is 15 amino acids long. V was pared by 3 bases and J by 5 bases, with 6 bases of the junction left unmatched. Germline assignment: CDR1 LNHDA and CDR2 SQIVND (reference sequence). In DNA, the CDR3 is TGTGCCAGTAGTATCGAGGACAGGAGGAATGAAAAACTGTTTTTT. Protein product: CASSIEDRRNEKLFF.

The rearrangement joins TRBV10-3 to TRBJ2-7; 10 bases match TRBD1. The CDR3 has 14 residues. CDR1 is ENHRY and CDR2 is SYGVKD in the germline V gene. The junction had 10 bases not matched to a gene; V was cut back by 11 bases and J by 3 bases. DNA of the CDR3: TGTGCCGCGCGAGAAGGACAGGGGGACTACGAGCAGTACTTC. It yields the protein CAAREGQGDYEQYF.

The V and J genes are TRBV6-2 or TRBV6-3 and TRBJ1-4, with D possibly being TRBD1 (5 bases). This CDR3 region has 16 residues. V lost 2 bases and J 7 bases, leaving 17 bases between the germline ends. CDR1 is MNHEY and CDR2 is SVGEGT in the germline V gene. This chain's CDR3 is CASSYRQQESGEKLFF. The CDR3 DNA reads as TGTGCCAGCAGTTACCGCCAACAGGAATCGGGTGAAAAACTGTTTTTT.

CDR3 residues: CASRLPQGGARPGNQPQHF. In DNA, the CDR3 is TGTGCCAGCAGACTTCCCCAAGGAGGGGCGCGGCCGGGCAATCAGCCCCAGCATTTT. V usage is TRBV3-1 (or the pseudogene TRBV3-2) and J usage is TRBJ1-5; weak D call: TRBD1 (5 bases). The CDR3 length is 19 residues. Looked up from germline, CDR1 is LGHDT and CDR2 is YNNKEL (reference sequence). V lost 6 bases and J lost 2, with 26 bases in between.

The V call is TRBV3-1 (or the pseudogene TRBV3-2), the J call TRBJ1-2, with 8 bases matching TRBD1. There are 15 residues in the CDR3. The trim removed 4 bases at V and 5 bases at J, leaving 9 bases unmatched. Germline V gene sequence: CDR1 LGHDT, CDR2 YNNKEL (reference sequence). Here the CDR3 DNA reads TGTGCCAGCAGCCTAGGGGCAGGGGGCGGATATGGCTACACCTTC. Residues: CASSLGAGGGYGYTF.